The next 30 T cell receptor beta chains were all read from a single sample in a study of blood T cell repertoires in COVID-19. Repertoires were generated with immunoSEQ multiplex PCR, while TCRdb's copy carries only in-frame clones and drops some. Of some 150,000 clones listed, around 81% are singletons. Sequenced input: peripheral blood. The receptors were sampled from a human donor in a cohort sampled during active COVID-19.

The CDR3 loop is CAWNPGDRGYNEQFF. The CDR3 coding sequence is TGTGCCTGGAATCCCGGGGACAGGGGATACAATGAGCAGTTCTTC. The V gene is TRBV30, the J gene TRBJ2-1; 10 nucleotides agree with TRBD1. The ends lost 4 bases at V and 4 bases at J; junction bases unmatched: 7. CDR1 is GTSNPN and CDR2 is SVGIG in the germline V gene (reference sequence). The length of the CDR3 is 15 residues.

The V call is TRBV5-1, the J call TRBJ2-1; TRBD2 matches at 8 bases. Losses at the gene ends were 0 bases for V and 6 bases for J; bases not matched to a gene: 8. The CDR3 loop spans 16 amino acids. The V gene's germline CDR1 is SGHRS and CDR2 YFSETQ. The CDR3 region has the DNA TGCGCCAGCAGCTTGGCCCTATCTAGCGGGCTCAATGAGCAGTTCTTC. Translation gives CASSLALSSGLNEQFF.

The V and J genes are TRBV11-2 and TRBJ1-3; 8 bases are shared with TRBD1. The CDR3 has 16 amino acids. Unmatched junction bases numbered 6, after V lost 1 base and J lost 4 bases. Germline assignment: CDR1 SGHAT and CDR2 FQNNGV. The CDR3 is CASSLARGPFGNTIYF. The CDR3 DNA follows: TGTGCCAGCAGCTTAGCCAGGGGGCCGTTCGGAAACACCATATATTTT.

V gene TRBV7-8 combines with J gene TRBJ2-5; 11 bases agree with TRBD2. J gave up 5 bases and V 5 bases, and 7 bases lay outside the gene matches. The CDR3 is 15 residues long. Per the germline V gene, CDR1 is SGHVS and CDR2 is FQNEAQ. CDR3 bases: TGTGCCAGCAGCCCACTAGCGGGAGCGACGGAGACCCAGTACTTC. Amino acids: CASSPLAGATETQYF.

The chain has TRBV6-5 and TRBJ2-3; maybe TRBD1 (6 bases). Trimming took off 6 bases at V and 4 bases at J, with 14 bases between the two ends. The CDR3 has 14 amino acids. The germline V gene encodes CDR1 MNHEY and CDR2 SVGAGI. The CDR3, as DNA: TGTGCCAGCAGGATAACAACAGGGCCAGATACGCAGTATTTT. This sequence encodes CASRITTGPDTQYF.

This clone was recorded once. The chain joins TRBV7-9 to TRBJ1-2, with 7 bases identical to TRBD1. Germline CDR1 reads SEHNR; CDR2 reads FQNEAQ (reference sequence). The V gene end was trimmed by 5 bases and the J gene end by 8 bases; junction bases not matched to a gene: 5. This CDR3 comprises 12 residues. The CDR3 DNA reads TGTGCCAGCAGCGCCACAGGGGAGGGCTACACCTTC. Its protein product is CASSATGEGYTF.

The chain joins TRBV28 to TRBJ1-1; D is unclear. This CDR3 comprises 14 residues. Per the germline V gene, CDR1 is MDHEN and CDR2 is SYDVKM. V was shortened by 6 bases and J by 3 bases, with 14 bases between the two germline ends. DNA for the CDR3: TGTGCCAGCAGCCCACCGGGAGGCCACACTGAAGCTTTCTTT. Its protein is CASSPPGGHTEAFF.

CDR3 nucleotide sequence: TGTGCCTGGAGTGTAGCGGGGGGCTACGAGCAGTACTTC. This encodes CAWSVAGGYEQYF. The chain couples TRBV30 to TRBJ2-7; 9 bases line up with TRBD2. The junction had 0 bases not matched to a gene; V was cut back by 0 bases and J by 3 bases. In germline, CDR1 is GTSNPN, CDR2 SVGIG (reference sequence). The CDR3 consists of 13 residues.

The chain joins TRBV6-4 to TRBJ2-3, with a weak D call TRBD2 (5 bases). The V end lost 3 bases, the J end lost 0 bases, and 13 bases lay between the germline ends. The CDR3 runs to 16 residues. Germline CDR1 is MRHNA and CDR2 is SNTAGT. The CDR3 region has the DNA TGTGCCAGCAGTGAAGAAGCGGACCCTAGCACAGATACGCAGTATTTT. Translation gives CASSEEADPSTDTQYF.

The V gene is TRBV2, the J gene TRBJ2-5; D is perhaps TRBD1 (6 bases). This CDR3 comprises 14 residues. CDR1 is SNHLY, CDR2 FYNNEI, per germline. V was pared by 10 bases and J by 4 bases, with 19 bases between. CDR3 sequence (DNA): TGTGCCACTAGCAGGGGTAGGGTAGGAGAGACCCAGTACTTC. Its translation is CATSRGRVGETQYF.

The V call is TRBV13, the J call TRBJ1-4, with 11 nucleotides matching TRBD1. Looked up from germline, CDR1 is PRHDT and CDR2 is FYEKMQ (reference sequence). Unmatched junction bases numbered 5, after V lost 4 bases and J lost 7 bases. The CDR3 is made up of 15 amino acids. The CDR3 here is CASSSQGQGVEKLFF. CDR3 in DNA: TGTGCCAGCAGCTCTCAGGGACAGGGGGTTGAAAAACTGTTTTTT.

The chain recombines TRBV5-1 with TRBJ2-2; 11 bases are shared with TRBD1. Germline V gene data show CDR1 as SGHRS and CDR2 as YFSETQ. The CDR3 totals 14 residues. Trimming cost V 5 bases and J 6 bases; bases outside gene matches: 3. The CDR3: CASRGQGDAGELFF. DNA of the CDR3: TGCGCCAGCAGGGGACAGGGGGATGCCGGGGAGCTGTTTTTT.

This chain uses TRBV7-2 with TRBJ2-6; 10 nucleotides align to TRBD2. This CDR3 has 19 amino acids. The V gene end was trimmed by 4 bases and the J gene end by 1 base; junction bases not matched to a gene: 10. Per the germline V gene, CDR1 is SGHTA and CDR2 is FQGNSA. CDR3 protein: CASSSPGTSVRSGANVLTF. The CDR3, as DNA: TGTGCCAGCAGCTCACCCGGGACTAGCGTCCGTTCTGGGGCCAACGTCCTGACTTTC.

This chain connects TRBV4-1 to TRBJ2-3; D remains unclear. V was clipped by 4 bases and J by 10 bases, with 12 bases between them. The CDR3 spans 12 residues. The germline V gene encodes CDR1 MGHRA and CDR2 YSYEKL. The CDR3 DNA reads as TGCGCCAGCAGCCTATACGGTCGTGCGCAGTATTTT. Translating gives CASSLYGRAQYF.

A few counts support this clone. This sequence joins TRBV9 and TRBJ2-3; D is perhaps TRBD2 (5 bases). CDR3 length equals 18 residues. CDR1 SGDLS and CDR2 YYNGEE come from the germline V gene. Trimming left V 1 base short and J 0 bases short, with 18 bases between. DNA for the CDR3: TGTGCCAGCAGCGTAAGAAGCGGCCATTCTTATAGCACAGATACGCAGTATTTT. Translation gives CASSVRSGHSYSTDTQYF.

The sample holds one count of this clone. The chain employs TRBV11-2 and TRBJ2-7; 7 bases line up with TRBD1. Unmatched junction bases numbered 7, after V lost 3 bases and J lost 5 bases. The CDR3 runs to 14 residues. Germline V CDR1 and CDR2: SGHAT, FQNNGV. This CDR3 is CASSLGLTGDEQYF. The DNA for the CDR3 is TGTGCCAGCAGCTTGGGGCTAACAGGGGACGAGCAGTACTTC.

The chain is built from TRBV9 and TRBJ2-2, with TRBD1 identical over 7 bases. CDR1 and CDR2 (germline): SGDLS, YYNGEE. The CDR3 runs 18 residues. V trimming: 7 bases; J trimming: 1 base; junction bases outside the gene matches: 16. This CDR3 is CASAPEGAGTVNTGELFF. CDR3 DNA: TGTGCCAGCGCACCCGAAGGCGCCGGGACAGTGAACACCGGGGAGCTGTTTTTT.

The rearrangement uses TRBV13 and TRBJ2-3, with TRBD2 identical over 8 bases. There are 15 residues in the CDR3. After removal of 3 bases from V and 3 bases from J, the junction contained 5 bases not matched to a gene. Germline V gives CDR1 PRHDT, CDR2 FYEKMQ (reference sequence). The CDR3 DNA sequence: TGTGCCAGCAGCTTCCTCACTAGCGGAACAGATACGCAGTATTTT. It yields the protein CASSFLTSGTDTQYF.

The chain is built from TRBV19 and TRBJ1-5; 7 bases line up with TRBD1. J gave up 5 bases and V 5 bases, and 3 bases lay outside the gene matches. CDR3 length: 13 amino acids. The germline V gene has CDR1 LNHDA and CDR2 SQIVND (reference sequence). The CDR3 DNA sequence: TGTGCCAGTAGTGACAGGGCTGATCAGCCCCAGCATTTT. As protein: CASSDRADQPQHF.

The V call is TRBV6-5, the J call TRBJ1-3; D perhaps matches TRBD1 (5 bases). V shed 2 bases and J shed 0 bases, with 8 bases lying between them. CDR3 length equals 15 residues. The germline V gene has CDR1 MNHEY and CDR2 SVGAGI. Here the CDR3 reads CASSYGTYSGNTIYF. In DNA form, the CDR3 reads TGTGCCAGCAGTTACGGGACTTACTCTGGAAACACCATATATTTT.

The chain is built from TRBV28 and TRBJ2-7; D may be TRBD2 (6 bases). Germline V gene data show CDR1 as MDHEN and CDR2 as SYDVKM. The CDR3 consists of 15 residues. V lost 6 bases, J lost 0 bases, and 15 bases lay in between. The CDR3 region has the DNA TGTGCCAGCAGATCCCCGGGAGAACACTCCTACGAGCAGTACTTC. It encodes CASRSPGEHSYEQYF.

The chain carries TRBV9 and TRBJ2-7, with 10 bases fitting TRBD1. After removal of 4 bases from V and 4 bases from J, the junction contained 8 bases not matched to a gene. The CDR3 has 15 residues. The germline gives CDR1 SGDLS, CDR2 YYNGEE. This CDR3 is CASSPSGTGVYEQYF. For the CDR3, the DNA is TGTGCCAGCAGCCCTTCGGGGACAGGGGTTTACGAGCAGTACTTC.

The CDR3 DNA sequence: TGTGCGGCGCGGTCCCCCAGCTCCTACAATGAGCAGTTCTTC. This gives the protein CAARSPSSYNEQFF. The rearrangement joins TRBV6-5 to TRBJ2-1; the D is unclear. This CDR3 comprises 14 residues. CDR1 and CDR2 (germline): MNHEY, SVGAGI.

V is TRBV7-2 and J is TRBJ2-1; 11 nucleotides match TRBD2. The length of the CDR3 is 16 residues. V dropped 5 bases and J dropped 5; count of bases not matched to a gene: 8. The V gene's germline CDR1 is SGHTA and CDR2 FQGNSA. CDR3 DNA: TGTGCCAGCAGCGAAGACGGGACTAGCGGACACAATGAGCAGTTCTTC. This translates into CASSEDGTSGHNEQFF.

Details on this clone: At one boundary the junction diverges from the germline segment, which might be a read error. This rearrangement joins TRBV7-7 to TRBJ1-6; TRBD1 is a possible D gene (6 bases). CDR3 length: 16 amino acids. The germline V gene encodes CDR1 SSHAT and CDR2 FNYEAQ (reference sequence). Here the CDR3 DNA reads TGTGCTAGCAGCTTAGAAATGACAGGTTATAATTCACCCCTCCACTTT. It translates to CASSLEMTGYNSPLHF.

The chain carries TRBV19 and TRBJ1-1; no definite D call. The V end was cut by 1 base, the J end by 6 bases, with 12 bases between. Per germline, CDR1 LNHDA and CDR2 SQIVND (reference sequence). The CDR3 extends over 14 amino acids. CDR3 sequence (DNA): TGTGCCAGTAGTATAGGAGGAGGAAACGCTGAAGCTTTCTTT. Translating gives CASSIGGGNAEAFF.

The rearrangement joins TRBV4-3 to TRBJ2-5; maybe TRBD1 (6 bases). The germline gives CDR1 LGHNA, CDR2 YSLEER. Trimming removed 0 bases from V and 1 base from J, with 9 bases in between. The CDR3 extends over 15 amino acids. The CDR3 region has the DNA TGCGCCAGCAGCCAAGATCTACAGGGCCAAGAGACCCAGTACTTC. The encoded protein is CASSQDLQGQETQYF.

V is TRBV7-9 and J is TRBJ2-3; the match to TRBD1 covers 9 bases. This CDR3 comprises 17 residues. The V and J ends lost 2 bases and 5 bases, in that order; junction bases with no gene match: 11. Germline assignment: CDR1 SEHNR and CDR2 FQNEAQ (reference sequence). Here the CDR3 reads CASSLRGQGPLGDTQYF. The CDR3 DNA reads TGTGCCAGCAGCTTACGAGGACAGGGGCCATTGGGAGATACGCAGTATTTT.

The sample holds one count of this clone. The rearrangement links TRBV5-1 to TRBJ2-5; 7 bases match TRBD1. J lost 1 base, V lost 3 bases, and 6 bases had no gene match. There are 15 residues in the CDR3. Germline V gene sequence: CDR1 SGHRS, CDR2 YFSETQ. The CDR3 DNA reads TGCGCCAGCAGCTCAGACAGGGCAACCCAAGAGACCCAGTACTTC. Translated: CASSSDRATQETQYF.

The chain uses TRBV20-1 and TRBJ2-7; the match to TRBD2 covers 8 bases. With V trimmed by 5 bases and J by 6 bases, 3 bases remained unmatched. The CDR3 has 11 residues. Looked up from germline, CDR1 is DFQATT and CDR2 is SNEGSKA (reference sequence). The CDR3 loop is CSAGRGAEQYF. CDR3 in DNA: TGCAGTGCTGGGCGGGGGGCCGAGCAGTACTTC.